This T cell receptor (beta chain) derives from a study of neurological immune-mediated disorders. V lost 6 bases, J lost 1 base, and 27 bases lay in between. Germline lookup yields CDR1 DFQATT and CDR2 SNEGSKA (reference sequence). CDR3 size: 18 residues. This clonotype was recorded a few times. Its antigen is not identified. Study-level findings and limits: HTLV-1-associated myelopathy led in TCR clonal expansion, while multiple sclerosis ranked lowest, below healthy controls.

As for time point: longitudinal time-point 2. Source material was 2 million unsorted PBMCs, stored at -80 °C in RNAlater. MiXCR was run by TCRdb on the 5' RACE reads, yielding one entry per CDR3 protein. In the table there are roughly 48,000 distinct CDR3 sequences, roughly 13% of which are singletons. The V call is TRBV20-1, the J call TRBJ2-5; maybe TRBD2 (7 bases). The source of this sequence is a male donor with HTLV-1-associated myelopathy (HAM/TSP). The material sequenced was PBMCs. The CDR3 reads CSARLGGAAKTFQETQYF. CDR3 nucleotide sequence: TGCAGTGCCCGCCTAGGGGGGGCAGCTAAAACCTTCCAAGAGACCCAGTACTTC.